This entry concerns a single T cell receptor beta chain. Its antigen is still unknown. No quality values exist for individual bases; no much larger clone is one base distant. The data are from a study of blood T cell repertoires in COVID-19 (dated by TCRdb to about 2020). Regarding the research as a whole: Samples covering the acute and convalescent phases of COVID-19 were provided by collaborators in the United States, Italy and Spain. The material from the prospective study consisted of cDNA or gDNA derived from T cells, B-cell-depleted T cells, or PBMCs. The dataset comprised deeply sampled blood TCRbeta repertoires from subjects exposed to, actively infected with, or recovered from COVID-19. A freely available public database, intended as a resource for researchers studying the immune response to SARS-CoV-2, is where the repertoires were released. Samples came from the ongoing ImmuneRACE study (first 160 participants) plus 1,254 subjects from 6 global collaborators. Sample metadata almost always included a de-identified subject ID, COVID-19 status, age in years and sex. HLA class I and class II types, where available, came from metadata supplied by the sample provider rather than from assay-based typing. The paper as a whole reports these results and caveats: Clinical and demographic metadata were provided uncurated, with the amount varying by source and participant.

Participants in the prospective study were aged 18 to 89 years, lived in over 20 United States geographic areas, and enrolled through a virtual design. In the prospective study, cohorts were assigned on the basis of participant-reported clinical history obtained from a screening survey and a study questionnaire. A participant counted as exposed if, within 2 weeks of entering the study, that participant had been in contact with someone who had a PCR-confirmed or clinician-diagnosed COVID-19 case. In the prospective study, mobile phlebotomists collected whole blood, serum and a nasopharyngeal or oropharyngeal swab from each participant. Over a roughly two-month period, participants in the prospective study had the option of providing additional blood draws and questionnaires. Before DNA extraction, blood samples from the prospective study were shipped at room temperature or frozen. Taken from the germline V gene, the CDR1 and CDR2 loops are SGHTA and FQGNSA. V is pared back by 5 bases and J by 1 base, with 17 bases lying between the germline termini. Counted from cysteine to phenylalanine, this CDR3 has 16 amino acids. Only the CDR3 part of the read is kept: 48 bases, read in frame from the first base.

TCRbeta CDR3 regions were amplified from genomic DNA using the immunoSEQ Assay, a bias-controlled multiplex PCR. The authors' analysis ran thus. Nucleated cell counts per sample were estimated from amplification of reference gene primers within the assay. To quantify the absolute abundance of each unique TCRbeta CDR3 rearrangement, sequence reads were collapsed and filtered. For each sample, productive Simpson clonality was calculated as the square root of Simpson's diversity index over productive rearrangements. TCRdb carries this immuneACCESS record with in-frame sequences only. Its versions omit some clonotypes, under half of them owing to an unresolved V gene in the studies checked, with the rest unexplained. V and J calls and clone size are copied from that table; D and trimming were computed from the DNA. This sample gives 150,000 or so clones in total; roughly 84% of them show up just once. Around 5.4% of the sample goes to the ten largest clones.

Specimen: PBMCs or T cells enriched from blood (not recorded which). The clonotype was recovered from a woman between 50 and 59 years old who had been exposed to COVID-19. The chain employs TRBV7-2 and TRBJ1-1; the D gene is perhaps TRBD1, from 5 matching bases. The encoded CDR3 is CASSASGRGWNTEAFF. In nucleotide form, the sequence is TGTGCCAGCAGCGCGAGTGGGAGGGGTTGGAACACTGAAGCTTTCTTT.